A single sample gave rise to the 30 T cell receptor beta chains below, sequenced in a study of T cell changes during pregnancy in multiple sclerosis. The table came from immunoSEQ multiplex PCR; TCRdb's copy has only in-frame clones and leaves some out. The repertoire includes tens of thousands of clones, 93% of them detected once, and approximately 2.4% sits in the top ten. Sequencing used peripheral blood, obtained in the second trimester of pregnancy. The receptor source for this set is a female donor with multiple sclerosis, enrolled in a pregnancy study.

The rearrangement uses TRBV7-9 and TRBJ1-4; TRBD1 matches 9 bases. The V segment lost 2 bases and the J segment 7 bases; nucleotides outside the gene matches: 8. There are 16 residues in the CDR3. CDR1 SEHNR and CDR2 FQNEAQ come from the germline V gene (reference sequence). The CDR3: CASSLRSGTGSEKLFF. The DNA of the CDR3 is TGTGCCAGCAGCTTACGCTCCGGGACAGGGAGTGAAAAACTGTTTTTT. Filled out from reference TRBV7-9 and TRBJ1-4, the complete variable domain reads DTGVSQNPRHKITKRGQNVTFRCDPISEHNRLYWYRQTLGQGPEFLTYFQNEAQLEKSRLLSDRFSAERPKGSFSTLEIQRTEQGDSAMYLCASSLRSGTGSEKLFFGSGTQLSVL.

The chain joins TRBV7-9 to TRBJ2-7; D is possibly TRBD1 (8 bases). This CDR3 region has 16 residues. Trimming removed 5 bases at V and 1 base at J, with 18 bases between. Germline V gives CDR1 SEHNR, CDR2 FQNEAQ (reference sequence). Here the CDR3 reads CASSGGDRTFSYEQYF. The CDR3 coding sequence is TGTGCCAGCAGCGGGGGGGACAGGACATTTTCCTACGAGCAGTACTTC.

This clone occurred once. The chain couples TRBV7-9 to TRBJ2-3; 7 bases are a match to TRBD2. The CDR3 loop spans 16 amino acids. V lost 5 bases, J lost 0 bases, and 8 bases stayed unmatched. Germline assignment: CDR1 SEHNR and CDR2 FQNEAQ (reference sequence). The CDR3 region is CASSETPGGSTDTQYF. The CDR3 coding sequence is TGTGCCAGCAGCGAAACACCGGGAGGAAGCACAGATACGCAGTATTTT.

V and J are TRBV6-5 and TRBJ1-6; maybe TRBD1 (5 bases). V dropped 2 bases and J dropped 9 bases, with 11 bases sitting between them. This CDR3 region has 14 residues. CDR1 is MNHEY, CDR2 SVGAGI, per germline. CDR3 DNA: TGTGCCAGCAGTTACGGGCAGGGTAGTTCACCCCTCCACTTT. Protein: CASSYGQGSSPLHF.

This rearrangement joins TRBV13 to TRBJ2-5; 8 nucleotides align to TRBD1. CDR3 length: 14 amino acids. CDR1 is PRHDT, CDR2 FYEKMQ, per germline (reference sequence). With V trimmed by 6 bases and J by 5 bases, 8 bases remained unmatched. CDR3 sequence reads: CASRLQGVEETQYF. The CDR3 DNA reads TGTGCCAGCAGGCTACAGGGGGTCGAGGAGACCCAGTACTTC. The whole variable domain, remainder taken from reference TRBV13 and TRBJ2-5, is AAGVIQSPRHLIKEKRETATLKCYPIPRHDTVYWYQQGPGQDPQFLISFYEKMQSDKGSIPDRFSAQQFSDYHSELNMSSLELGDSALYFCASRLQGVEETQYFGPGTRLLVL.

This chain connects TRBV14 to TRBJ2-7; TRBD1 might be the D (6 bases). Trimming stripped 4 bases from V and 2 bases from J, with 9 bases between. Germline V gene sequence: CDR1 SGHDN, CDR2 FVKESK. This CDR3 region has 13 residues. The CDR3 DNA is TGTGCCAGCAGCCCGAGGGGGACCTACGAGCAGTACTTC. Protein product: CASSPRGTYEQYF.

The rearrangement joins TRBV5-6 to TRBJ2-1; TRBD1 matches at 8 bases. The CDR3 contains 15 residues. The V gene end was trimmed by 4 bases and the J gene end by 3 bases; junction bases not matched to a gene: 6. The germline V gene encodes CDR1 SGHDT and CDR2 YYEEEE. Written as DNA, the CDR3 is TGTGCCAGCAGCCCCGGACAGGGTGGCTACAATGAGCAGTTCTTC. Residues: CASSPGQGGYNEQFF.

This chain connects TRBV27 to TRBJ1-1; D might be TRBD1 (6 bases). Trimming took 3 bases from V and 1 from J, leaving 9 bases between them. This CDR3 contains 14 residues. CDR1 is MNHEY, CDR2 SMNVEV, per germline (reference sequence). As DNA, the CDR3 is TGTGCCAGCAGTTTCTTGGACAGGAACACTGAAGCTTTCTTT. Translation gives CASSFLDRNTEAFF.

This chain links TRBV19 with TRBJ2-2; TRBD2 matches at 8 bases. The CDR3 covers 13 residues. Germline loops: CDR1 LNHDA, CDR2 SQIVND (reference sequence). With V trimmed by 7 bases and J by 5 bases, 3 bases remained unmatched. In nucleotides, the CDR3 is TGTGCCAGTAAGCGGGAGAGGACCGGGGAGCTGTTTTTT. As protein: CASKRERTGELFF. The full variable domain, rest sourced from reference TRBV19 and TRBJ2-2, is DGGITQSPKYLFRKEGQNVTLSCEQNLNHDAMYWYRQDPGQGLRLIYYSQIVNDFQKGDIAEGYSVSREKKESFPLTVTSAQKNPTAFYLCASKRERTGELFFGEGSRLTVL.

The chain joins TRBV11-2 to TRBJ2-5, with TRBD2 as a possible D gene (7 bases). The V end lost 4 bases, the J end lost 5 bases, and 14 bases lay between the germline ends. The CDR3 extends over 14 amino acids. The germline V gene encodes CDR1 SGHAT and CDR2 FQNNGV. The CDR3 is CASSSFGGLETQYF. Here the CDR3 DNA reads TGTGCCAGCAGCTCGTTCGGGGGGCTCGAGACCCAGTACTTC.

The table lists this clone with a count of one. J is TRBJ2-7 and V is TRBV14; a weak D match, TRBD2 (6 bases). Trimming took 1 base from V and 6 from J, leaving 19 bases between them. This CDR3 spans 16 amino acids. CDR1 and CDR2 (germline): SGHDN, FVKESK. As DNA, the CDR3 is TGTGCCAGCAGCCAAGTTCCGGGGGTCCCAGCAGGCGAGCAGTACTTC. Translation: CASSQVPGVPAGEQYF.

The chain is built from TRBV28 and TRBJ1-1; D is undetermined. The CDR3 is 12 amino acids. V shed 3 bases and J shed 5 bases, with 7 bases lying between them. Germline V gene lookup returns CDR1 MDHEN and CDR2 SYDVKM. CDR3 sequence: CASSFRLTEAFF. CDR3 DNA: TGTGCCAGCAGTTTCCGTTTGACTGAAGCTTTCTTT.

In this sample, this clone turned up a few times. J is TRBJ2-5 and V is TRBV7-3; no firm D call. Trimming pared 2 bases from V and 9 bases from J, leaving 13 bases between. Germline CDR1 SGHTA, CDR2 FQGTGA. This CDR3 is built from 13 residues. CDR3 region: CASSLLLGSAQYF. In DNA, the CDR3 is TGTGCCAGCAGCTTACTTCTAGGCTCGGCCCAGTACTTC.

The chain links TRBV9 to TRBJ2-1; possibly TRBD2 for D (7 bases). CDR1 is SGDLS and CDR2 is YYNGEE in the germline V gene. CDR3 size: 14 residues. The V gene lost 0 bases and the J gene lost 6 bases, with 10 bases spanning the gap. In nucleotides, the CDR3 is TGTGCCAGCAGCGTAGAGGGGGGGGCCAATGAGCAGTTCTTC. Translation gives CASSVEGGANEQFF.

The J gene is TRBJ2-7, the V gene TRBV6-1; D uncertain. Germline values: CDR1 MNHNS, CDR2 SASEGT. This CDR3 comprises 12 residues. V was trimmed by 6 bases and J by 2 bases, leaving 8 bases between them. The CDR3 DNA follows: TGTGCCAGCAGGAGGCGCCCCTACGAGCAGTACTTC. Residues: CASRRRPYEQYF.

A few counts support this clone. DNA for the CDR3: TGTGCCAGCAGTGAATATCGGGACACAGATACGCAGTATTTT. Translating it yields CASSEYRDTDTQYF. V gene TRBV25-1 combines with J gene TRBJ2-3; weak D call: TRBD2 (5 bases). Germline V lookup: CDR1 MGHDK, CDR2 SYGVNS. The CDR3 length is 14 residues. Deletions cut 0 bases from V and 2 bases from J, with 6 bases between.

The rearrangement uses TRBV5-6 and TRBJ1-1; D remains unclear. The CDR3 contains 15 residues. Germline CDR1 reads SGHDT; CDR2 reads YYEEEE. V gave up 3 bases and J gave up 0 bases, with 12 bases separating them. The CDR3 DNA sequence: TGTGCCAGCAGCTACCAGACACTTATGAACACTGAAGCTTTCTTT. This codes for CASSYQTLMNTEAFF.

The genes are TRBV5-5 and TRBJ2-1, with TRBD1 matching 10 bases. CDR1 is SGHKS and CDR2 is YYEKEE in the germline V gene (reference sequence). With 6 bases clipped from V and 8 bases from J, the junction kept 8 bases outside the gene matches. The CDR3 runs to 14 residues. Here the CDR3 DNA reads TGTGCCAGCACGCGACAGGGGGCGGTGGATGAGCAGTTCTTC. It is translated as CASTRQGAVDEQFF.

The chain combines TRBV28 with TRBJ2-3; 7 positions match TRBD2. Trimming at V came to 2 bases and at J to 3 bases, leaving 5 bases not matched to a gene. Looked up from germline, CDR1 is MDHEN and CDR2 is SYDVKM. The CDR3 contains 15 residues. The CDR3 nucleotides read TGTGCCAGCAGTTTAGCGGGGGTTTTAACAGATACGCAGTATTTT. Its protein product is CASSLAGVLTDTQYF. The full variable domain, in which reference TRBV28 and TRBJ2-3 provide the parts outside the CDR3, is DVKVTQSSRYLVKRTGEKVFLECVQDMDHENMFWYRQDPGLGLRLIYFSYDVKMKEKGDIPEGYSVSREKKERFSLILESASTNQTSMYLCASSLAGVLTDTQYFGPGTRLTVL.

This sequence joins TRBV18 and TRBJ2-5; D possibly corresponds to TRBD1 (5 bases). The CDR3 runs 12 residues. The V gene lost 8 bases and the J gene lost 5 bases, with 12 bases spanning the gap. Germline lookup yields CDR1 KGHSH and CDR2 LQKENI. This CDR3 is CASTQGGETQYF. The CDR3 DNA sequence: TGTGCCAGCACCCAGGGTGGGGAGACCCAGTACTTC.

This clone was seen a handful of times. The V and J genes are TRBV5-4 and TRBJ1-6; D is uncertain. The CDR3 runs 13 residues. From germline, CDR1 is SGHNT and CDR2 YYREEE (reference sequence). The V and J ends lost 4 bases and 14 bases respectively, with 16 bases between them. CDR3 DNA: TGTGCCAGCAGCCTCGAGCCCGAGGGCACCCTCCACTTT. Translated, it gives CASSLEPEGTLHF.

The rearrangement joins TRBV2 to TRBJ1-2; 8 bases agree with TRBD1. Germline V gives CDR1 SNHLY, CDR2 FYNNEI. V lost 6 bases, J lost 4 bases, and 4 bases stayed unmatched. The CDR3 covers 13 residues. CDR3: CASSGQGPYGYTF. In DNA form, the CDR3 reads TGTGCCAGCAGCGGACAGGGACCCTATGGCTACACCTTC.

DNA for the CDR3: TGTGCCAGCAGCTCTACCGCCGGACAGAGGACGAACTATGGCTACACCTTC. Translation gives CASSSTAGQRTNYGYTF. The rearrangement links TRBV9 to TRBJ1-2; possibly TRBD1 for D (6 bases). V was trimmed by 4 bases and J by 2 bases, leaving 21 bases between them. The CDR3 length is 17 residues. Germline V gives CDR1 SGDLS, CDR2 YYNGEE.

The gene calls are TRBV6-1 and TRBJ2-7; maybe TRBD2 (6 bases). Deletions cut 6 bases from V and 3 bases from J, with 18 bases between. The CDR3 spans 15 residues. Germline values: CDR1 MNHNS, CDR2 SASEGT. DNA of the CDR3: TGTGCCAGCAGAGACCGGGACGGACTATTCTACGAGCAGTACTTC. Translation: CASRDRDGLFYEQYF.

V usage is TRBV4-1 and J usage is TRBJ2-7; TRBD2 matches at 8 bases. V lost 5 bases, J lost 0 bases, and 12 bases stayed unmatched. CDR1 MGHRA and CDR2 YSYEKL come from the germline V gene. CDR3 size: 17 residues. In nucleotides, the CDR3 is TGCGCCAGCAGCATTAGCGGGGACCCCAGTAGCTCCTACGAGCAGTACTTC. Its protein product is CASSISGDPSSSYEQYF.

The rearrangement links TRBV19 to TRBJ1-5; D is possibly TRBD1 (6 bases). Germline V gene data show CDR1 as LNHDA and CDR2 as SQIVND (reference sequence). Trimming removed 7 bases at V and 0 bases at J, with 13 bases between. The CDR3 loop spans 15 amino acids. CDR3 coding DNA: TGTGCCAGTACCGAAACAGGGATTAGCAATCAGCCCCAGCATTTT. Protein sequence: CASTETGISNQPQHF. The complete variable domain, with remaining parts taken from reference TRBV19 and TRBJ1-5, reads DGGITQSPKYLFRKEGQNVTLSCEQNLNHDAMYWYRQDPGQGLRLIYYSQIVNDFQKGDIAEGYSVSREKKESFPLTVTSAQKNPTAFYLCASTETGISNQPQHFGDGTRLSIL.

This chain connects TRBV9 to TRBJ2-1; the match to TRBD2 covers 10 bases. V gave up 0 bases and J gave up 0 bases; unmatched junction bases: 3. The CDR3 is 17 residues long. Germline V gives CDR1 SGDLS, CDR2 YYNGEE. Written as DNA, the CDR3 is TGTGCCAGCAGCGTAGCCCTAGCGGGGGCCTCCTACAATGAGCAGTTCTTC. It encodes CASSVALAGASYNEQFF.

The chain joins TRBV7-9 to TRBJ2-7; TRBD1 is a possible D gene (5 bases). V lost 4 bases and J 2 bases, leaving 15 bases between the germline ends. The CDR3 spans 15 residues. Germline loops: CDR1 SEHNR, CDR2 FQNEAQ (reference sequence). The CDR3 spells CASSYLQGSPYEQYF. The CDR3 DNA sequence: TGTGCCAGCAGCTACCTCCAGGGTTCGCCCTACGAGCAGTACTTC.

The CDR3 region is CASSDTQGNTEAFF. The CDR3 nucleotides read TGCGCCAGCAGTGACACCCAGGGGAACACTGAAGCTTTCTTT. The V gene is TRBV10-2, the J gene TRBJ1-1, with D possibly being TRBD1 (5 bases). Deletions cut 3 bases from V and 1 base from J, with 9 bases between. The CDR3 extends over 14 amino acids. Germline-derived CDR1 and CDR2 are WSHSY and SAAADI.

The chain couples TRBV29-1 to TRBJ2-4; D may be TRBD2 (6 bases). CDR3 length: 14 residues. Trimming took 5 bases from V and 1 from J, leaving 12 bases between them. Germline V gene sequence: CDR1 SQVTM, CDR2 ANQGSEA. As DNA, the CDR3 is TGCAGCGTTCGGGACTCTGGGGCCAAAAACATTCAGTACTTC. Translating gives CSVRDSGAKNIQYF.